This T cell receptor (beta chain) emerged from a study of shared clonotypes between healthy human individuals. Libraries were prepared by immunoSEQ multiplex PCR; TCRdb keeps only in-frame clonotypes and omits some of them. The table shows roughly 2.1 million clones, with 90% to 95% occurring only once. The CDR3 is made up of 14 amino acids. V was clipped by 0 bases and J by 6 bases, with 12 bases between them. Germline V lookup: CDR1 SGDLS, CDR2 YYNGEE. This clone was seen a few times. Naive CD8 cells lacked CD45RO, underwent positive selection for CCR7 and left out terminally differentiated effector memory CD45RA+ cells.

The sequencing sample was made of naive CD8+ T cells from PBMCs. The clonotype originates from a man between 18 and 35 years old in good health. Some clones in this sample may be carry-over from other donors' samples. The genes are TRBV9 and TRBJ1-1; D gene ambiguous. The CDR3 bases are TGTGCCAGCAGCGTAGGGCAGAATCCGCCTGAAGCTTTCTTT. Protein: CASSVGQNPPEAFF.